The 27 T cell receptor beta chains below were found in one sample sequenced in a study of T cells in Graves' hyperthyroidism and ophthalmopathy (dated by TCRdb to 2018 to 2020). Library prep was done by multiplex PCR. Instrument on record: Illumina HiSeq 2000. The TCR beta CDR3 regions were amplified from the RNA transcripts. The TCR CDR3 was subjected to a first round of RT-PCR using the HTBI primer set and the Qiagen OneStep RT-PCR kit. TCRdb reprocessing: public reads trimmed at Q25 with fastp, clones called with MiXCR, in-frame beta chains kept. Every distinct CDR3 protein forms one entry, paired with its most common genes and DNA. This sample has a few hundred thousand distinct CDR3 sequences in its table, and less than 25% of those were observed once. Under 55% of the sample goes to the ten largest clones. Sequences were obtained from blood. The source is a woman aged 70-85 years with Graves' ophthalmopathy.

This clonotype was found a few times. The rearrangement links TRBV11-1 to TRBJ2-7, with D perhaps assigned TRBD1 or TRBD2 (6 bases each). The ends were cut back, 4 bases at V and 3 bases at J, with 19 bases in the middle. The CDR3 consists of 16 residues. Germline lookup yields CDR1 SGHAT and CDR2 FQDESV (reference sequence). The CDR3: CASSSHRDLENYEQYF. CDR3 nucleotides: TGTGCCAGCAGCTCCCACAGGGACTTGGAAAACTACGAGCAGTACTTC. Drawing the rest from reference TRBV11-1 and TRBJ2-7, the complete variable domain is EAEVAQSPRYKITEKSQAVAFWCDPISGHATLYWYRQILGQGPELLVQFQDESVVDDSQLPKDRFSAERLKGVDSTLKIQPAELGDSAMYLCASSSHRDLENYEQYFGPGTRLTVT.

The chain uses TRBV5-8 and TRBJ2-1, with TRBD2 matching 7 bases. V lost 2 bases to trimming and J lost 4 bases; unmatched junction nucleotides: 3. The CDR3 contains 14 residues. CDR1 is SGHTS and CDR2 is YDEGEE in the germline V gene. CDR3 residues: CASSLGTIYNEQFF. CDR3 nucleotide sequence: TGTGCCAGCAGCTTAGGGACTATTTACAATGAGCAGTTCTTC.

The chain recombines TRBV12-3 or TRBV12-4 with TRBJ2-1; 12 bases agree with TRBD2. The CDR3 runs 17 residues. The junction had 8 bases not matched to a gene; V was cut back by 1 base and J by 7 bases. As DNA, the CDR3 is TGTGCCAGCAGTTTAGACCTAGCGGGAGGGCCCGGGAATGAGCAGTTCTTC. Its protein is CASSLDLAGGPGNEQFF.

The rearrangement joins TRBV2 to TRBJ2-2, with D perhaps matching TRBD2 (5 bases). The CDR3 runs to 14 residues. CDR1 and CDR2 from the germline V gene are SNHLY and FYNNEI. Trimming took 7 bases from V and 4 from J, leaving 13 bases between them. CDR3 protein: CASNFGLSTGELFF. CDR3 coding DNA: TGTGCCAGCAATTTTGGACTTTCCACCGGGGAGCTGTTTTTT.

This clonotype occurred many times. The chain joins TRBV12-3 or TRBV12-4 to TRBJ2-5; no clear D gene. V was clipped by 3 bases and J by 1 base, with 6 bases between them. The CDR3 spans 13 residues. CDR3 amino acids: CASSFSTQETQYF. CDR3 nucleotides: TGTGCCAGCAGTTTCAGTACCCAAGAGACCCAGTACTTC.

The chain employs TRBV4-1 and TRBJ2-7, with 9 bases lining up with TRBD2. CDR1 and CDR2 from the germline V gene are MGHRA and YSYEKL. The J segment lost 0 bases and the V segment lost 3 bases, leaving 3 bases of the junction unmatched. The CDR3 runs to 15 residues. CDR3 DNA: TGCGCCAGCAGCCAGCCTAGCGGGACCTCCTACGAGCAGTACTTC. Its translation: CASSQPSGTSYEQYF.

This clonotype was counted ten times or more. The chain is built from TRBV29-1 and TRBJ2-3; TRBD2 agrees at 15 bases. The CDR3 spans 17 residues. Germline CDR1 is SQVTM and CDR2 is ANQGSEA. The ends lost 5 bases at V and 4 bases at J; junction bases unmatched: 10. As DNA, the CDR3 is TGCAGCGTTTCCCGGACTAGCGGGAGGGCCGCGGCAGATACGCAGTATTTT. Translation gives CSVSRTSGRAAADTQYF.

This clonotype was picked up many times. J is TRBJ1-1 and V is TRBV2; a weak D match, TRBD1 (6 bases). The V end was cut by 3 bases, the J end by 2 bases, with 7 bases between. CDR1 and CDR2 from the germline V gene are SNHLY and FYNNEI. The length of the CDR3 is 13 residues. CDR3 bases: TGTGCCAGCAGTGAGACAGGTAACACTGAAGCTTTCTTT. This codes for CASSETGNTEAFF.

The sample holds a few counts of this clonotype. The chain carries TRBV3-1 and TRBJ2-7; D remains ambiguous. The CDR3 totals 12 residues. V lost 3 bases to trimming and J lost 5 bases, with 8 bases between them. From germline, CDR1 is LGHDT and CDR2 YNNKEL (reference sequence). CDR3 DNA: TGTGCCAGCAGCCATACTGGAAACGAGCAGTACTTC. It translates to CASSHTGNEQYF.

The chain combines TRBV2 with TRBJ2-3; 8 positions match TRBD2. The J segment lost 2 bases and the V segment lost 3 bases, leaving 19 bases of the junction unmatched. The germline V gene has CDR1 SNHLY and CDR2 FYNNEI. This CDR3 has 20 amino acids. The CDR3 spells CASSDSSLSLAEADTDTQYF. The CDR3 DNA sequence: TGTGCCAGCAGTGACTCTTCCTTATCACTAGCGGAGGCGGACACAGATACGCAGTATTTT.

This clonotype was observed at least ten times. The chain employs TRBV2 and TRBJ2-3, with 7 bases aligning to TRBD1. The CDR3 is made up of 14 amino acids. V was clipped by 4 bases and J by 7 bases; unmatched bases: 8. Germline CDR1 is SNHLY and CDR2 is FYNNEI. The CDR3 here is CASSGGTADYTQYF. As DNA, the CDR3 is TGTGCCAGCAGTGGGGGGACAGCGGACTATACGCAGTATTTT.

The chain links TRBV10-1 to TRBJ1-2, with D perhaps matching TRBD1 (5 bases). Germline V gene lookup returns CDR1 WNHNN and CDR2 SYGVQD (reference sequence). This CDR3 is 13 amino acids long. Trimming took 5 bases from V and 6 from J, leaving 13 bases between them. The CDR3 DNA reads TGCGCCAGCAGTCCCATCGGGGCGGATGGCTACACCTTC. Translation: CASSPIGADGYTF.

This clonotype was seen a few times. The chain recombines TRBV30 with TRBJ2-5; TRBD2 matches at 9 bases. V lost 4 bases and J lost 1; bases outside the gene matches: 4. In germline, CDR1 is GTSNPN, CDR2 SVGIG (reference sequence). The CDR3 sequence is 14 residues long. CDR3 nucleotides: TGTGCCTGGAAACTAGCGGGTATCCAAGAGACCCAGTACTTC. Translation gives CAWKLAGIQETQYF.

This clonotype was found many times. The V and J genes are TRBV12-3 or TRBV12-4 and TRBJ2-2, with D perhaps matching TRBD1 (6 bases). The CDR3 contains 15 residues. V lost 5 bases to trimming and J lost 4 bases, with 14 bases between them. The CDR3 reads CASSPRQAGTGELFF. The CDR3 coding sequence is TGTGCCAGCAGTCCCCGACAGGCGGGCACCGGGGAGCTGTTTTTT.

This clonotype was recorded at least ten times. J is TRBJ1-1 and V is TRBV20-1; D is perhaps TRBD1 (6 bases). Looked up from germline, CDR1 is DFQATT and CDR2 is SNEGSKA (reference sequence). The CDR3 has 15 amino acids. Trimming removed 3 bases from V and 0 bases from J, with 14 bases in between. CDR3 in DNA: TGCAGTGCTAGTATTAAAGGGGGGATGAACACTGAAGCTTTCTTT. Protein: CSASIKGGMNTEAFF.

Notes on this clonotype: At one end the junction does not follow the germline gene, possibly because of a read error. The CDR3 spells CASSPLSGTSTDAQYF. In DNA, the CDR3 is TGTGCCAGCAGTCCCTTGAGCGGGACTAGCACAGATGCGCAGTATTTT. This chain joins TRBV6-1 and TRBJ2-3; 9 bases line up with TRBD2. CDR3 length equals 16 residues. Germline V gene lookup returns CDR1 MNHNS and CDR2 SASEGT.

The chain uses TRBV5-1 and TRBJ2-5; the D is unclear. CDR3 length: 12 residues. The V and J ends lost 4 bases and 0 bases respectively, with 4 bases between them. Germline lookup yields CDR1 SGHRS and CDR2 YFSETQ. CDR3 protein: CASSPDQETQYF. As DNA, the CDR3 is TGCGCCAGCAGCCCGGACCAAGAGACCCAGTACTTC.

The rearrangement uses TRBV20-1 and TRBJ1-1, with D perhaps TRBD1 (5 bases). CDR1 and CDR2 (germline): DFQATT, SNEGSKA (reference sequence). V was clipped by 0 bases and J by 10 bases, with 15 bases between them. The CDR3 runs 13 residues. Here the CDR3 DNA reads TGCAGTGCTAGAGATCCCTGGGGGGTTGCAGCTTTCTTT. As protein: CSARDPWGVAAFF.

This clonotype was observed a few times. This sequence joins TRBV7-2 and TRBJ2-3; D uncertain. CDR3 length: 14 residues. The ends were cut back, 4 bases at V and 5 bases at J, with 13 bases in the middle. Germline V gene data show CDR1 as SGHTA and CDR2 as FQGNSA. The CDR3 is CASSSPPVGDTQYF. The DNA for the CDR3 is TGTGCCAGCAGCTCCCCTCCCGTGGGAGATACGCAGTATTTT.

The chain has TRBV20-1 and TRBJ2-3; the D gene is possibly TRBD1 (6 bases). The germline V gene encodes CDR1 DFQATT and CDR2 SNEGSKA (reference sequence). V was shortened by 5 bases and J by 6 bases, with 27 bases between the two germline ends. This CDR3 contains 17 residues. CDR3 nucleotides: TGCAGTGCTCGCTTCCGGAGGACAGTTGTCCATCAGGATACGCAGTATTTT. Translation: CSARFRRTVVHQDTQYF.

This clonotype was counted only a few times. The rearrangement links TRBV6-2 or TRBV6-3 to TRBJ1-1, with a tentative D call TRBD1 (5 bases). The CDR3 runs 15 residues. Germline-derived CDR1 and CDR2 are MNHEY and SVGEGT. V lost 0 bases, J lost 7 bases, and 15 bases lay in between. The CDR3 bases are TGTGCCAGCAGTTACTCGATGGCAGGGCATGGTGAAGCTTTCTTT. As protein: CASSYSMAGHGEAFF.

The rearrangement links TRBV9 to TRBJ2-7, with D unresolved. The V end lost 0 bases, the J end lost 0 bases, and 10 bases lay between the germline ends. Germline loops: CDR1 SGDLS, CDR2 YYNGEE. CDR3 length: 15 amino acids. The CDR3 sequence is CASSVGLPPSYEQYF. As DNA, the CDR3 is TGTGCCAGCAGCGTAGGACTTCCTCCCTCCTACGAGCAGTACTTC.

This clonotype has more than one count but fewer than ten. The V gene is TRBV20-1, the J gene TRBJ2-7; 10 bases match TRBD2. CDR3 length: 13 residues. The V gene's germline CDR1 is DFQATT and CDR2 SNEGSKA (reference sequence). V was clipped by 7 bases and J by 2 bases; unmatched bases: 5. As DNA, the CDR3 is TGCAGTGGCAGGACTAGCGGAACCTACGAGCAGTACTTC. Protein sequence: CSGRTSGTYEQYF.

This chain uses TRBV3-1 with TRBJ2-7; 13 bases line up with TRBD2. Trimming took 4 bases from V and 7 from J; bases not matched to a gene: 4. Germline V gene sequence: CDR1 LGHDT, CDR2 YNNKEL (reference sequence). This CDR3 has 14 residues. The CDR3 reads CASSPTGLAGEQYF. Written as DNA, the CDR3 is TGTGCCAGCAGCCCTACGGGACTAGCGGGAGAGCAGTACTTC.

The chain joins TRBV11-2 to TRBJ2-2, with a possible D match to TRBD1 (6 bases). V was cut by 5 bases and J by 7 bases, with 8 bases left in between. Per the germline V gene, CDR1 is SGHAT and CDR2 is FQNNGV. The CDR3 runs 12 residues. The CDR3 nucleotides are TGTGCCAGCAGCCACAGGGTCGGGGAGCTGTTTTTT. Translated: CASSHRVGELFF.

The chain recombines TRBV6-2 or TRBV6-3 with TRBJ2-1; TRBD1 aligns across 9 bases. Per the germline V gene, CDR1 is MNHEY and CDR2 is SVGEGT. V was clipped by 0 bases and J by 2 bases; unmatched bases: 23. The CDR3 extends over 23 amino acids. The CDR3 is CASSYSAMRTGVELLYPYNEQFF. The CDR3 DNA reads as TGTGCCAGCAGTTACTCGGCCATGCGGACAGGGGTGGAACTTTTATATCCCTACAATGAGCAGTTCTTC.

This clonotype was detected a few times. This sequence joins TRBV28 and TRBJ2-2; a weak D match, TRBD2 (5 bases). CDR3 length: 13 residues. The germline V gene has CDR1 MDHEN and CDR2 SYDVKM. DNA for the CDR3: TGTGCAGTAGGGAGTTTAGGGACCGGGGAGCTGTTTTTT. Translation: CAVGSLGTGELFF.